Listed below are T cell receptor beta chains from one sample, sequenced in a study of a mutant IDH1 vaccine in newly diagnosed glioma. No antigen has been identified for these receptors. Generated by immunoSEQ multiplex PCR, the TCRdb table keeps only in-frame clones and is missing some. The table shows tens of thousands of clones, with about 80% occurring only once. The input for sequencing was PBMCs, taken from a glioma patient whose treatment included an IDH1 peptide vaccine. These receptor sequences come from a man aged 50-59 years with glioma. Both conserved end residues are trimmed from each CDR3. Each record gives: V gene, J gene, CDR3 protein.

v_gene: TRBV5-8; j_gene: TRBJ1-4; CDR3aa: ASSLDGEKLF
v_gene: TRBV11-2; j_gene: TRBJ1-1; CDR3aa: ASSLVRDRDLNTEAF
v_gene: TRBV5-1; j_gene: TRBJ1-3; CDR3aa: ASSSGPDSGNTIY
v_gene: TRBV7-9; j_gene: TRBJ2-3; CDR3aa: ASGRILTDTQY
v_gene: TRBV5-6; j_gene: TRBJ1-1; CDR3aa: ASSLALLGEAF
v_gene: TRBV19; j_gene: TRBJ2-6; CDR3aa: ATREVSGANVLT
v_gene: TRBV7-2; j_gene: TRBJ2-5; CDR3aa: ASSLAEQRETQY
v_gene: TRBV6-1; j_gene: TRBJ2-3; CDR3aa: ASSEASGSPDTQY
v_gene: TRBV6-5; j_gene: TRBJ2-2; CDR3aa: ASSEHTGELF
v_gene: TRBV27; j_gene: TRBJ2-7; CDR3aa: ASSWGREQY
v_gene: TRBV13; j_gene: TRBJ2-5; CDR3aa: ASSLRLAGQETQY
v_gene: TRBV11-2; j_gene: TRBJ2-7; CDR3aa: ASSESSGQGGYEQY
v_gene: TRBV5-1; j_gene: TRBJ1-4; CDR3aa: ASSPGTDFNEKLF
v_gene: TRBV7-2; j_gene: TRBJ1-2; CDR3aa: ASSLVGKDYGYT
v_gene: TRBV29-1; j_gene: TRBJ1-1; CDR3aa: SVLQGMNTEAF
v_gene: TRBV5-6; j_gene: TRBJ2-6; CDR3aa: ASSLGQVPSGANVLT
v_gene: TRBV6-6; j_gene: TRBJ1-2; CDR3aa: ASSPGTNYGYT
v_gene: TRBV10-2; j_gene: TRBJ2-2; CDR3aa: ASKDRDAGPGELF
v_gene: TRBV5-4; j_gene: TRBJ2-7; CDR3aa: ASRGLAEREQY
v_gene: TRBV28; j_gene: TRBJ2-5; CDR3aa: ASSLPRQETQY
v_gene: TRBV5-1; j_gene: TRBJ1-5; CDR3aa: ASSLEGGGQPQH
v_gene: TRBV19; j_gene: TRBJ2-7; CDR3aa: ASSSTGWQSSYEQY
v_gene: TRBV15; j_gene: TRBJ2-1; CDR3aa: ATSREVSYNEQF
v_gene: TRBV7-7; j_gene: TRBJ2-1; CDR3aa: ASSRGRDRGRNEQF
v_gene: TRBV5-1; j_gene: TRBJ1-3; CDR3aa: ASSLGSGVTDTIY
v_gene: TRBV5-6; j_gene: TRBJ2-2; CDR3aa: ASRVGLAGTGELF
v_gene: TRBV27; j_gene: TRBJ1-1; CDR3aa: ASSQQGLGTEAF
v_gene: TRBV11-2; j_gene: TRBJ1-1; CDR3aa: ASSRGAMNTEAF
v_gene: TRBV19; j_gene: TRBJ2-3; CDR3aa: ASSHPTTGQGQWPDTQY
v_gene: TRBV28; j_gene: TRBJ2-5; CDR3aa: ASLTQETQY
v_gene: TRBV27; j_gene: TRBJ2-3; CDR3aa: ASRRDRNTDTQY
v_gene: TRBV11-2; j_gene: TRBJ2-2; CDR3aa: ASSQTGELF
v_gene: TRBV2; j_gene: TRBJ1-5; CDR3aa: ASMGQVGQPQH
v_gene: TRBV29-1; j_gene: TRBJ2-5; CDR3aa: SVDDPRQGGTETQY
v_gene: TRBV5-1; j_gene: TRBJ1-3; CDR3aa: ASSSRIGNTIY
v_gene: TRBV15; j_gene: TRBJ1-2; CDR3aa: ATSTTGGNGYT
v_gene: TRBV28; j_gene: TRBJ1-2; CDR3aa: ASSLYGGDGYT
v_gene: TRBV18; j_gene: TRBJ2-3; CDR3aa: ASSPPGTGDDTQY
v_gene: TRBV29-1; j_gene: TRBJ2-3; CDR3aa: SAVDSTDTQY
v_gene: TRBV19; j_gene: TRBJ1-1; CDR3aa: ASSITGPNTEAF
v_gene: TRBV16; j_gene: TRBJ1-2; CDR3aa: ASSQSRQEKGYT
v_gene: TRBV6-5; j_gene: TRBJ2-5; CDR3aa: ASRETSGGEETQY
v_gene: TRBV30; j_gene: TRBJ1-2; CDR3aa: AWSVGAGSDYGYT
v_gene: TRBV28; j_gene: TRBJ1-1; CDR3aa: ASSLWGNTEAF
v_gene: TRBV5-6; j_gene: TRBJ1-2; CDR3aa: ASSLPSNRGYGYT
v_gene: TRBV25-1; j_gene: TRBJ1-4; CDR3aa: ASSESGEGGEKLF
v_gene: TRBV28; j_gene: TRBJ1-2; CDR3aa: ATFSSGYT
v_gene: TRBV2; j_gene: TRBJ2-1; CDR3aa: ASSRLADSYNEQF
v_gene: TRBV11-3; j_gene: TRBJ2-2; CDR3aa: ASGRGRLLTGELF
v_gene: TRBV29-1; j_gene: TRBJ2-7; CDR3aa: REPTGGYEQY
v_gene: TRBV7-9; j_gene: TRBJ2-5; CDR3aa: ASSLSREGAQY
v_gene: TRBV4-1; j_gene: TRBJ1-5; CDR3aa: ASSQDGGLGNQPQH
v_gene: TRBV7-8; j_gene: TRBJ1-3; CDR3aa: ASSLANLASGNTIY
v_gene: TRBV5-5; j_gene: TRBJ2-3; CDR3aa: ASSVNRGRTDTQY
v_gene: TRBV7-2; j_gene: TRBJ2-7; CDR3aa: ASSLKAGAYEQY
v_gene: TRBV18; j_gene: TRBJ2-7; CDR3aa: ASSPSGPRSSYEQY
v_gene: TRBV4-1; j_gene: TRBJ2-2; CDR3aa: ASSQGLANTGELF
v_gene: TRBV18; j_gene: TRBJ1-2; CDR3aa: ASSPNHGYLYT
v_gene: TRBV19; j_gene: TRBJ1-4; CDR3aa: ASTQKRTYNEKLF
v_gene: TRBV4-3; j_gene: TRBJ1-2; CDR3aa: ASSQVQGPVGYT